This T cell receptor beta chain stems from a study of T cells of healthy individuals. The V end lost 2 bases, the J end lost 2 bases, and 25 bases lay between the germline ends. There are 19 residues in the CDR3. In this sample, this clonotype turned up a few times. TCRdb independently ran MiXCR on the 5' RACE reads; one entry per CDR3 protein. The table records 100,000 or so distinct CDR3 sequences, 15% to 20% of them present only once. The chain employs TRBV12-3 or TRBV12-4 and TRBJ2-7; weak D call: TRBD1 (5 bases). The origin of this receptor is a human donor in good health. CDR3 in DNA: TGTGCCAGCAGTTTAAGTCCACATGGACACTCGAAGAAACCCTACGAGCAGTACTTC. This sequence encodes CASSLSPHGHSKKPYEQYF.